What follows are 32 T cell receptor beta chains derived from one specimen sequenced in a study of T cells in Graves' hyperthyroidism and ophthalmopathy (dated by TCRdb to between 2018 and 2020). Library generation was performed with multiplex PCR. Sequencing used an Illumina HiSeq 2000. Amplification of TCR beta CDR3 regions was carried out from RNA transcripts. For the first round of RT-PCR on the TCR CDR3, the HTBI primer set was used together with the Qiagen OneStep RT-PCR kit. TCRdb handled the public reads itself, with Q25 trimming in fastp and clone calling in MiXCR, and kept productive beta chains. Each record represents a unique CDR3 protein, reported with the most common genes and DNA among its rows. The sample table records about 640,000 distinct CDR3 sequences; around 21% of these occur just once. The ten largest clonotypes hold 30% to 40% of the sample. The sample consisted of blood. The receptors stem from a man between 25 and 39 years old with Graves' ophthalmopathy.

This rearrangement joins TRBV9 to TRBJ1-2; weak D call: TRBD1 (6 bases). The V end lost 0 bases, the J end lost 7 bases, and 16 bases lay between the germline ends. The CDR3 has 15 residues. Germline CDR1 is SGDLS and CDR2 is YYNGEE. The CDR3 DNA is TGTGCCAGCAGCGTAGGTTTCACAGGGAAGTCTGGCTACACCTTC. This codes for CASSVGFTGKSGYTF.

The CDR3 region is CASSYSGQGSGANVLTF. DNA of the CDR3: TGTGCCAGCAGTTACAGCGGACAGGGGTCTGGGGCCAACGTCCTGACTTTC. V usage is TRBV6-5 and J usage is TRBJ2-6, with 9 positions matching TRBD1. After removal of 2 bases from V and 1 base from J, the junction contained 3 bases not matched to a gene. The CDR3 loop spans 17 amino acids. The germline gives CDR1 MNHEY, CDR2 SVGAGI.

This clonotype was seen ten or more times. The chain has TRBV30 and TRBJ1-1; TRBD1 is a possible D gene (5 bases). This CDR3 has 13 residues. CDR1 and CDR2 (germline): GTSNPN, SVGIG (reference sequence). The germline V and J ends were trimmed by 0 bases and 5 bases, with 10 bases remaining between them. CDR3 bases: TGTGCCTGGAGTGTACTTTGGGGGACTGAAGCTTTCTTT. This gives the protein CAWSVLWGTEAFF.

This clonotype has just a few counts. The V gene is TRBV29-1, the J gene TRBJ2-5; 9 positions match TRBD1. This CDR3 has 15 amino acids. Germline values: CDR1 SQVTM, CDR2 ANQGSEA. After removal of 6 bases from V and 2 bases from J, the junction contained 10 bases not matched to a gene. CDR3 DNA: TGCAGCGTCATCCCGGGACAGGGAAAACAAGAGACCCAGTACTTC. Amino acids: CSVIPGQGKQETQYF. Combining the CDR3 with reference TRBV29-1 and TRBJ2-5 gives the whole variable domain SAVISQKPSRDICQRGTSLTIQCQVDSQVTMMFWYRQQPGQSLTLIATANQGSEATYESGFVIDKFPISRPNLTFSTLTVSNMSPEDSSIYLCSVIPGQGKQETQYFGPGTRLLVL.

Remarks on this clonotype: A read error may account for a junction end that differs from germline. CDR3 protein: CASSYTNAGELFF. DNA of the CDR3: TGTGCCAGCAGTTACACGAACGCCGGGGAGCTGTTTTTT. The rearrangement links TRBV6-5 to TRBJ2-2; D is unclear. From germline, CDR1 is MNHEY and CDR2 SVGAGI. The CDR3 length is 13 residues.

This clonotype was found many times. The V call is TRBV28, the J call TRBJ2-1; D possibly matches TRBD1 or TRBD2 (6 bases each). This CDR3 is built from 17 residues. Germline V gene lookup returns CDR1 MDHEN and CDR2 SYDVKM. The ends were cut back, 1 base at V and 2 bases at J, with 15 bases in the middle. CDR3 protein: CASSLSEMGGTYNEQFF. The CDR3 DNA reads TGTGCCAGCAGTTTATCTGAAATGGGGGGCACCTACAATGAGCAGTTCTTC. Variable domain in full (rest from reference TRBV28 and TRBJ2-1): DVKVTQSSRYLVKRTGEKVFLECVQDMDHENMFWYRQDPGLGLRLIYFSYDVKMKEKGDIPEGYSVSREKKERFSLILESASTNQTSMYLCASSLSEMGGTYNEQFFGPGTRLTVL.

The rearrangement uses TRBV28 and TRBJ1-6; D perhaps matches TRBD1 (5 bases). Germline V lookup: CDR1 MDHEN, CDR2 SYDVKM. Trimming stripped 5 bases from V and 7 bases from J, with 9 bases between. The CDR3 is 13 amino acids. CDR3 bases: TGTGCCAGCAGTCCCGCAGGGAATTCACCCCTCCACTTT. Amino acids: CASSPAGNSPLHF.

In this sample, this clonotype turned up a few times. The chain joins TRBV6-1 to TRBJ2-7; D is possibly TRBD1 (5 bases). V lost 5 bases and J lost 4, with 15 bases in between. Germline assignment: CDR1 MNHNS and CDR2 SASEGT. This CDR3 comprises 14 residues. CDR3 coding DNA: TGTGCCAGCAGTACGCAGACAGCCGGATACGAGCAGTACTTC. It specifies CASSTQTAGYEQYF.

This clonotype was detected a few times. The chain uses TRBV19 and TRBJ1-5, with D possibly matching TRBD1 (6 bases). This CDR3 comprises 14 residues. Trimming stripped 7 bases from V and 5 bases from J, with 15 bases between. The V gene's germline CDR1 is LNHDA and CDR2 SQIVND (reference sequence). CDR3 coding DNA: TGTGCCAGTAAGGCAGGGGCGAGTTATCAGCCCCAGCATTTT. Protein: CASKAGASYQPQHF.

The V call is TRBV27, the J call TRBJ2-7; TRBD1 matches 11 bases. The CDR3 has 14 residues. The V and J ends lost 3 bases and 6 bases, in that order; junction bases with no gene match: 4. Germline CDR1 reads MNHEY; CDR2 reads SMNVEV (reference sequence). The CDR3 DNA reads as TGTGCCAGCAGTTTCGGACAGGGGGCCGGCGAGCAGTACTTC. Translation gives CASSFGQGAGEQYF.

Turning to this clonotype: A much larger clone sits a single nucleotide away, making a read error possible. The rearrangement links TRBV28 to TRBJ1-1; 8 bases are shared with TRBD1. The length of the CDR3 is 15 residues. V trimming: 5 bases; J trimming: 6 bases; junction bases outside the gene matches: 11. Germline CDR1 is MDHEN and CDR2 is SYDVKM. The DNA for the CDR3 is TGTGCCAGCAGTCCACCGACAGGGGTAGCGTCTGAAGCTTTCTTT. Translating it yields CASSPPTGVASEAFF.

This clonotype was seen only a few times. This chain joins TRBV5-1 and TRBJ1-4, with a tentative D call TRBD1 (6 bases). This CDR3 contains 15 residues. Trimming removed 5 bases from V and 6 bases from J, with 17 bases in between. Germline V gene data show CDR1 as SGHRS and CDR2 as YFSETQ. CDR3 region: CASRPTGTKDEKLFF. The CDR3 nucleotides are TGCGCCAGCAGACCAACGGGGACAAAGGATGAAAAACTGTTTTTT.

This clonotype was recorded at least ten times. The rearrangement joins TRBV7-8 to TRBJ1-5; D unclear. The germline CDR1 and CDR2 sequences are SGHVS and FQNEAQ. The germline V and J ends were trimmed by 1 base and 3 bases, with 4 bases remaining between them. The CDR3 extends over 13 amino acids. The CDR3 reads CASSLEVNQPQHF. DNA for the CDR3: TGTGCCAGCAGCTTAGAGGTCAATCAGCCCCAGCATTTT.

The chain has TRBV20-1 and TRBJ1-2; TRBD1 aligns across 8 bases. This CDR3 is 16 amino acids long. The J segment lost 2 bases and the V segment lost 1 base, leaving 9 bases of the junction unmatched. CDR1 is DFQATT, CDR2 SNEGSKA, per germline (reference sequence). The CDR3 DNA reads TGCAGTGCTAGAGCCCCCATGGGACAGGCAAACTATGGCTACACCTTC. As protein: CSARAPMGQANYGYTF.

The table lists this clonotype with many counts. This chain connects TRBV28 to TRBJ2-3, with TRBD1 as a possible D gene (5 bases). Germline V CDR1 and CDR2: MDHEN, SYDVKM. This CDR3 has 15 residues. V lost 4 bases to trimming and J lost 1 base, with 12 bases between them. The CDR3 is CASSYYQGGTDTQYF. For the CDR3, the DNA is TGTGCCAGCAGTTACTACCAGGGCGGCACAGATACGCAGTATTTT.

The sample holds a few counts of this clonotype. The chain links TRBV9 to TRBJ1-2; TRBD1 is a possible D gene (6 bases). There are 16 residues in the CDR3. V was trimmed by 3 bases and J by 8 bases, leaving 23 bases between them. Germline V gene lookup returns CDR1 SGDLS and CDR2 YYNGEE. This CDR3 reads CASSGGAAGATRGYTF. CDR3 coding DNA: TGTGCCAGCAGCGGGGGGGCGGCCGGAGCTACGCGGGGCTACACCTTC.

This clonotype was picked up a small number of times. The chain carries TRBV7-2 and TRBJ2-2, with 12 bases aligning to TRBD2. V was pared by 2 bases and J by 1 base, with 5 bases of the junction left unmatched. The CDR3 totals 18 residues. Germline V gene data show CDR1 as SGHTA and CDR2 as FQGNSA. The CDR3 coding sequence is TGTGCCAGCAGCTTAAAGGCTAGCGGGAGGGTGAACACCGGGGAGCTGTTTTTT. Translating it yields CASSLKASGRVNTGELFF.

This clonotype was picked up many times. V is TRBV2 and J is TRBJ2-1; either TRBD1 or TRBD2 may fit D (5 bases each). V was trimmed by 7 bases and J by 7 bases, leaving 14 bases between them. The germline V gene has CDR1 SNHLY and CDR2 FYNNEI. This CDR3 contains 13 residues. The CDR3 DNA sequence: TGTGCCAGCAAATACAGGAGGAGTAATGAGCAGTTCTTC. Translating it yields CASKYRRSNEQFF.

Here the CDR3 reads CACLQAGEKLFF. As DNA, the CDR3 is TGTGCCTGTCTACAGGCGGGCGAAAAACTGTTTTTT. The chain combines TRBV30 with TRBJ1-4; possible D gene TRBD1, 5 bases. This CDR3 has 12 residues. Trimming cost V 6 bases and J 8 bases, with 13 bases left between them. The germline gives CDR1 GTSNPN, CDR2 SVGIG (reference sequence).

The gene calls are TRBV4-2 and TRBJ1-4, with a tentative D call TRBD1 (5 bases). The CDR3 consists of 18 residues. The V and J ends lost 0 bases and 7 bases respectively, with 21 bases between them. The germline gives CDR1 LGHNA, CDR2 YNFKEQ. The CDR3 here is CASSQDLAPGLHGEKLFF. CDR3 in DNA: TGTGCCAGCAGCCAAGATTTGGCCCCGGGGCTCCACGGTGAAAAACTGTTTTTT.

There are many counts of this clonotype. V is TRBV6-1 and J is TRBJ2-7; D not certain. Germline V gives CDR1 MNHNS, CDR2 SASEGT. The V and J ends lost 2 bases and 1 base respectively, with 9 bases between them. The CDR3 loop spans 14 amino acids. CDR3 protein: CASSEFLGSYEQYF. The CDR3 DNA reads as TGTGCCAGCAGTGAATTCTTGGGGTCCTACGAGCAGTACTTC.

For this clonotype: The junction departs from germline at one end; a sequencing error may be responsible. The V call is TRBV13, the J call TRBJ1-3, with 7 positions matching TRBD1. Germline CDR1 reads PRHDT; CDR2 reads FYEKMQ (reference sequence). The CDR3 is 16 residues long. This CDR3 is CASSSTGVLSGNTIYF. The CDR3 DNA follows: TGCGCCAGCAGCTCTACAGGGGTCCTCTCTGGAAACACCATATATTTT.

This clonotype was seen many times. The chain links TRBV10-3 to TRBJ2-2, with a weak D call TRBD2 (5 bases). This CDR3 is 16 amino acids long. V was clipped by 3 bases and J by 4 bases, with 15 bases between them. The germline CDR1 and CDR2 sequences are ENHRY and SYGVKD. The CDR3 spells CAISEGGADGTGELFF. The CDR3 region has the DNA TGTGCCATCAGTGAAGGAGGAGCGGACGGCACCGGGGAGCTGTTTTTT.

CDR3 amino acids: CASSYGWTGSSGANVLTF. The CDR3 DNA reads TGTGCCAGCAGTTACGGATGGACAGGGAGCTCTGGGGCCAACGTCCTGACTTTC. The rearrangement joins TRBV6-2 or TRBV6-3 to TRBJ2-6; the match to TRBD1 covers 8 bases. In germline, CDR1 is MNHEY, CDR2 SVGEGT. V gave up 2 bases and J gave up 0 bases; unmatched junction bases: 6. The CDR3 sequence is 18 residues long.

This clonotype was found many times. The gene calls are TRBV20-1 and TRBJ1-5; D gene uncertain. V was pared by 1 base and J by 0 bases, with 7 bases between. The length of the CDR3 is 14 residues. Per germline, CDR1 DFQATT and CDR2 SNEGSKA (reference sequence). CDR3 residues: CSARGRSSNQPQHF. The CDR3 nucleotides read TGCAGTGCTAGAGGCAGGAGTAGCAATCAGCCCCAGCATTTT.

J is TRBJ2-7 and V is TRBV11-1, with TRBD2 matching over 8 bases. The trim removed 4 bases at V and 6 bases at J, leaving 11 bases unmatched. From germline, CDR1 is SGHAT and CDR2 FQDESV (reference sequence). This CDR3 is 15 amino acids long. The CDR3 loop is CASSSGLASGIEQYF. CDR3 nucleotide sequence: TGTGCCAGCAGCTCTGGACTAGCTTCAGGCATCGAGCAGTACTTC.

Ten or more counts support this clonotype. V and J are TRBV20-1 and TRBJ2-4; D is possibly TRBD1 (5 bases). This CDR3 is built from 12 residues. CDR1 DFQATT and CDR2 SNEGSKA come from the germline V gene (reference sequence). The V end lost 6 bases, the J end lost 5 bases, and 11 bases lay between the germline ends. The CDR3: CSADEQENIQYF. The DNA for the CDR3 is TGCAGTGCAGACGAACAGGAAAACATTCAGTACTTC.

This clonotype showed up just a few times. The chain has TRBV11-2 and TRBJ1-1, with a weak D call TRBD1 (6 bases). CDR1 is SGHAT, CDR2 FQNNGV, per germline. This CDR3 is 18 amino acids long. The ends were cut back, 5 bases at V and 1 base at J, with 23 bases in the middle. In DNA form, the CDR3 reads TGTGCCAGCAGCCCCGGGGGGGCCTTTACGACTACGAACACTGAAGCTTTCTTT. It is translated as CASSPGGAFTTTNTEAFF.

The gene calls are TRBV6-1 and TRBJ1-6; 10 positions agree with TRBD1. This CDR3 has 12 amino acids. Trimming removed 9 bases from V and 12 bases from J; junction bases left unmatched: 5. Germline-derived CDR1 and CDR2 are MNHNS and SASEGT. CDR3 nucleotide sequence: TGTGCCAGTATGACAGGGGGCAAACCCCTCCACTTT. Translation gives CASMTGGKPLHF.

The table lists this clonotype with a few counts. Here the CDR3 reads CATRDSGRGDEQYF. DNA of the CDR3: TGTGCCACCAGGGATAGCGGGAGAGGCGACGAGCAGTACTTC. This chain uses TRBV24-1 with TRBJ2-7; 9 nucleotides align to TRBD2. The CDR3 spans 14 residues. Germline-derived CDR1 and CDR2 are KGHDR and SFDVKD. V lost 7 bases, J lost 5 bases, and 8 bases stayed unmatched.

This clonotype has just a few counts. This rearrangement joins TRBV10-3 to TRBJ2-1; D may be TRBD1 or TRBD2 (5 bases each). Trimming cost V 1 base and J 0 bases, with 10 bases left between them. CDR3 length: 16 residues. The germline V gene has CDR1 ENHRY and CDR2 SYGVKD. CDR3 nucleotide sequence: TGTGCCATCAGTGAGTGGGGGATTGTCTCCTACAATGAGCAGTTCTTC. Translated, it gives CAISEWGIVSYNEQFF.

This clonotype was observed at least ten times. The rearrangement joins TRBV12-3 or TRBV12-4 to TRBJ1-3; D ambiguous. The CDR3 is 15 residues long. Trimming removed 1 base at V and 0 bases at J, with 7 bases between. The chain's CDR3 is CASSLGANSGNTIYF. DNA for the CDR3: TGTGCCAGCAGTTTAGGGGCCAACTCTGGAAACACCATATATTTT.